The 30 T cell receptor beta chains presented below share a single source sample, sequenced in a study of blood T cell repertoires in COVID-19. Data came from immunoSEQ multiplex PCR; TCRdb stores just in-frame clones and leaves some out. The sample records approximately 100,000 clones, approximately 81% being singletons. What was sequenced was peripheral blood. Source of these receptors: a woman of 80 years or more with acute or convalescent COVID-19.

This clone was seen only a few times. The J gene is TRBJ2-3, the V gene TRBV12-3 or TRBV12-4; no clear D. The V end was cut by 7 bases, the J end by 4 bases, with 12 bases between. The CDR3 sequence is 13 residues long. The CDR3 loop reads CASTPPVADTQYF. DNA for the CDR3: TGTGCCAGCACCCCCCCGGTGGCAGATACGCAGTATTTT.

The CDR3 DNA is TGTGCCAGCAGCTTGGCGGGGGGCGGAGAGACCCAGTACTTC. Translating gives CASSLAGGGETQYF. The chain recombines TRBV5-4 with TRBJ2-5, with D possibly being TRBD2 (7 bases). CDR1 is SGHNT, CDR2 YYREEE, per germline (reference sequence). The V and J ends lost 0 bases and 4 bases respectively, with 10 bases between them. There are 14 residues in the CDR3.

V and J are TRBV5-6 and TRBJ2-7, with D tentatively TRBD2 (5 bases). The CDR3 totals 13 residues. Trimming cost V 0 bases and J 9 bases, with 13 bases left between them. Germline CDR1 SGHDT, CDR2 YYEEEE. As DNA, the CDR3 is TGTGCCAGCAGCTTGGGAGGGAAAGCCGGGCAGTACGTC. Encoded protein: CASSLGGKAGQYV.

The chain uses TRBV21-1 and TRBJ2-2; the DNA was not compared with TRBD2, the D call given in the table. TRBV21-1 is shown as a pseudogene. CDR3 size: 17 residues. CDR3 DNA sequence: TGTGCCAGCAGCAAAGGTCTAGCGGTCGCGAACACCGGGGAGCTGTTTTTT. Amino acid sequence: CASSKGLAVANTGELFF.

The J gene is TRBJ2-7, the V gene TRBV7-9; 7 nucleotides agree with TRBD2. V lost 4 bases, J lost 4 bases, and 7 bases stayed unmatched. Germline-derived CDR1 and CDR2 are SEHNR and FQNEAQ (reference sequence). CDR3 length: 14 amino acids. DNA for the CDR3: TGTGCCAGCAGCTCCCAGCGGGGCACTTACGAGCAGTACTTC. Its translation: CASSSQRGTYEQYF.

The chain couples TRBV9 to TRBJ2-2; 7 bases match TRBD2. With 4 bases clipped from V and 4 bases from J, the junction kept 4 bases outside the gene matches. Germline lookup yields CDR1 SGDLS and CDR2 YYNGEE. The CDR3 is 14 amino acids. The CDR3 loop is CASSPRGSTGELFF. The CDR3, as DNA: TGTGCCAGCAGCCCCCGCGGGAGCACCGGGGAGCTGTTTTTT.

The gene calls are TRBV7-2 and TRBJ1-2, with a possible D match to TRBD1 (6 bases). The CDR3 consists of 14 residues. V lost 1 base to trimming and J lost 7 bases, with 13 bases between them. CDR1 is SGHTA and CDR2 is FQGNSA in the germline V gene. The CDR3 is CASSLDRAMGGYTF. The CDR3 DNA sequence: TGTGCCAGCAGCTTAGACAGGGCGATGGGTGGCTACACCTTC.

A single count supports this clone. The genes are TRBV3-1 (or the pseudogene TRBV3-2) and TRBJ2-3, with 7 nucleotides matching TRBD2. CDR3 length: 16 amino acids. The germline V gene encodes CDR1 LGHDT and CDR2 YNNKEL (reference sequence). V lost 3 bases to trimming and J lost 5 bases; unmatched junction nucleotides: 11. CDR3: CASSHRDYAKRDTQYF. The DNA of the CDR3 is TGTGCCAGCAGCCACCGGGACTACGCTAAGAGAGATACGCAGTATTTT.

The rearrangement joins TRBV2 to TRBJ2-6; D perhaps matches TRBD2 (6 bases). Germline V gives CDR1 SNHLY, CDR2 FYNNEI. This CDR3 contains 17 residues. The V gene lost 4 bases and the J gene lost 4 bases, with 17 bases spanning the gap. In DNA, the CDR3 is TGTGCCAGCAGTGTGGAGGGAGGTCGGTGGGGGGCCAACGTCCTGACTTTC. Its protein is CASSVEGGRWGANVLTF. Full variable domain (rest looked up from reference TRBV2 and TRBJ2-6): EPEVTQTPSHQVTQMGQEVILRCVPISNHLYFYWYRQILGQKVEFLVSFYNNEISEKSEIFDDQFSVERPDGSNFTLKIRSTKLEDSAMYFCASSVEGGRWGANVLTFGAGSRLTVL.

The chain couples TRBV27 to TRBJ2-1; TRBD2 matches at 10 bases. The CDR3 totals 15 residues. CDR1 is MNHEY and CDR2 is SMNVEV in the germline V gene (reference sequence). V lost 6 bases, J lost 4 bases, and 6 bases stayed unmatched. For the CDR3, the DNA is TGTGCCAGCAGCCCGTGGACTAGCGGTTACAATGAGCAGTTCTTC. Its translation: CASSPWTSGYNEQFF.

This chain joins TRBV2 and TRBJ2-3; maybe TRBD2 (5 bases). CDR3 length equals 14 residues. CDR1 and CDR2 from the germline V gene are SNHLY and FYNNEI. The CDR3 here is CGARRTQSTDTQYF. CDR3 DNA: TGTGGAGCTAGGAGGACGCAAAGCACAGATACGCAGTATTTT.

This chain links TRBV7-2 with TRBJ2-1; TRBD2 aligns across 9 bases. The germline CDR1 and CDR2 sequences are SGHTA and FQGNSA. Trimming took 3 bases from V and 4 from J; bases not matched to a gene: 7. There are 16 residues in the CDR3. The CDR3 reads CASSFGAGGSYNEQFF. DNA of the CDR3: TGTGCCAGCAGCTTCGGGGCGGGGGGGTCATACAATGAGCAGTTCTTC.

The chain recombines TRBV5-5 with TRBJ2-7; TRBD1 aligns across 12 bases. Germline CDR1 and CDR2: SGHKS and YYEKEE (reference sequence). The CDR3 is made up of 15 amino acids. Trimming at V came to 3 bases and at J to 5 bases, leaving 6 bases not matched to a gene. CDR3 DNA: TGTGCCAGCAGCTGGGGACAGGGGGCGAGGAACGAGCAGTACTTC. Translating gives CASSWGQGARNEQYF.

The CDR3 nucleotides read TGTGCCAGCAGCTTAGATGGGACAGGGGATACATGGGCCAACGTCCTGACTTTC. It is translated as CASSLDGTGDTWANVLTF. The rearrangement joins TRBV7-2 to TRBJ2-6, with TRBD1 identical over 10 bases. The CDR3 totals 18 residues. In germline, CDR1 is SGHTA, CDR2 FQGNSA. V shed 1 base and J 5 bases; nucleotides not matched to a gene: 8.

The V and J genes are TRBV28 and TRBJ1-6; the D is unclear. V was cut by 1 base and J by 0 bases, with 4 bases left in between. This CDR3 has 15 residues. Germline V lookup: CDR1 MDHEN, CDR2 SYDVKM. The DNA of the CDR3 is TGTGCCAGCAGTTTATACAGCTCCTATAATTCACCCCTCCACTTT. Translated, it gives CASSLYSSYNSPLHF.

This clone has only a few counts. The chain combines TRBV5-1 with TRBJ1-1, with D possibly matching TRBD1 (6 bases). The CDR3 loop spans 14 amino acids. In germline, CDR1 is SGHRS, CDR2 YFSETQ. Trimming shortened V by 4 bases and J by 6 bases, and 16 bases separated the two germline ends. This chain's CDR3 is CASSGFTGSAEAFF. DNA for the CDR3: TGCGCCAGCAGCGGCTTCACAGGGTCCGCTGAAGCTTTCTTT. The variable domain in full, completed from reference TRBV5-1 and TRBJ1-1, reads KAGVTQTPRYLIKTRGQQVTLSCSPISGHRSVSWYQQTPGQGLQFLFEYFSETQRNKGNFPGRFSGRQFSNSRSEMNVSTLELGDSALYLCASSGFTGSAEAFFGQGTRLTVV.

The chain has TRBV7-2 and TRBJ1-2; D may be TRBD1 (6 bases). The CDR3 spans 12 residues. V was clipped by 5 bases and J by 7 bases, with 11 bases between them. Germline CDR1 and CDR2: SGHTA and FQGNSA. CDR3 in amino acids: CASSIPTGGYTF. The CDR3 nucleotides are TGTGCCAGCAGCATACCGACAGGTGGCTACACCTTC.

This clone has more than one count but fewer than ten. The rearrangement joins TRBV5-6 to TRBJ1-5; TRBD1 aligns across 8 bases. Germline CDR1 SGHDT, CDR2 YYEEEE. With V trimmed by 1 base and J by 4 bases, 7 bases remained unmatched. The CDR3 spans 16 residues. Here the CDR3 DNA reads TGTGCCAGCAGCTTGTCGGACAGGGATTTGAATCAGCCCCAGCATTTT. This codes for CASSLSDRDLNQPQHF.

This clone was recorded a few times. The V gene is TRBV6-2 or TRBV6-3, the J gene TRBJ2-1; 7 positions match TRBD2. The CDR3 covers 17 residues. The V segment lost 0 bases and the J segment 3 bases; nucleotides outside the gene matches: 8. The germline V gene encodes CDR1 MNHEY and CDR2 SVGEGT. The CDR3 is CASSYSGPSGIYNEQFF. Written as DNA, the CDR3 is TGTGCCAGCAGTTACTCTGGTCCTAGCGGAATCTACAATGAGCAGTTCTTC.

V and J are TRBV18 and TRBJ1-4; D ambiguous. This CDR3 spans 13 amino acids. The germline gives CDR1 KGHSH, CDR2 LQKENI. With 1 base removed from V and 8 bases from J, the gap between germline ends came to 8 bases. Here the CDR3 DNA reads TGTGCCAGCTCACCACGGACGGGGGAAAAACTGTTTTTT. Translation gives CASSPRTGEKLFF.

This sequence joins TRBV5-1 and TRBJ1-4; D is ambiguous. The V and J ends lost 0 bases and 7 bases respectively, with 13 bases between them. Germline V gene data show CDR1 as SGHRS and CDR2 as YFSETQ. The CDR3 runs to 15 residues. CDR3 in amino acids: CASSLAPGLGEKLFF. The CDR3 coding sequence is TGCGCCAGCAGCTTGGCCCCGGGATTGGGTGAAAAACTGTTTTTT. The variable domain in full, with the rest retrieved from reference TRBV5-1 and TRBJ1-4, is KAGVTQTPRYLIKTRGQQVTLSCSPISGHRSVSWYQQTPGQGLQFLFEYFSETQRNKGNFPGRFSGRQFSNSRSEMNVSTLELGDSALYLCASSLAPGLGEKLFFGSGTQLSVL.

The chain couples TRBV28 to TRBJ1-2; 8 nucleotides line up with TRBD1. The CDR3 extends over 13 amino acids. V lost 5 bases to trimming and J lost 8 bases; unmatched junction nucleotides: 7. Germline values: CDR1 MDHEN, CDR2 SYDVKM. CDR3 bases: TGTGCCAGCAGTACTGGACAGGGTGGAGGCTACACCTTC. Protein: CASSTGQGGGYTF.

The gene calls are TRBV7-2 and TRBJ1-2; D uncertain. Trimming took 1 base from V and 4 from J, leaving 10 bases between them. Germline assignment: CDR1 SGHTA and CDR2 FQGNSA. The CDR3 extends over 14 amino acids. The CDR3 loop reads CASSLGLHSYGYTF. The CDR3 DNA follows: TGTGCCAGCAGCTTAGGGCTCCACAGCTATGGCTACACCTTC.

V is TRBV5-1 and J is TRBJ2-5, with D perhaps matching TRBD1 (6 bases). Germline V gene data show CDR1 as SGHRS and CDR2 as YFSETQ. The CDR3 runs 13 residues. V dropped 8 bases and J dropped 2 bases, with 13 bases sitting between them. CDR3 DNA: TGCGCCAGTACCGGGACATCGCAAGAGACCCAGTACTTC. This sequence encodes CASTGTSQETQYF.

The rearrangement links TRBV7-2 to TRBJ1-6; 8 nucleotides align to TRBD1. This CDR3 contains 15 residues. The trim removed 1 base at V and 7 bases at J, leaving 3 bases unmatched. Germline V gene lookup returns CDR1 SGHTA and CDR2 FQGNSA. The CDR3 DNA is TGTGCCAGCAGCTTAGGGACAGGGCAGAATTCACCCCTCCACTTT. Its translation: CASSLGTGQNSPLHF.

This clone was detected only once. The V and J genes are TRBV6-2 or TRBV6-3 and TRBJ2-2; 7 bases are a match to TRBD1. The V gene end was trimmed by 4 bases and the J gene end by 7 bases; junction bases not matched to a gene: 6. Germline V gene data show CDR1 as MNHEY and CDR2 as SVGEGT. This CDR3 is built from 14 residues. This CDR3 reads CASSFKTGVGELFF. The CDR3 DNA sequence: TGTGCCAGCAGTTTCAAAACAGGGGTCGGGGAGCTGTTTTTT.

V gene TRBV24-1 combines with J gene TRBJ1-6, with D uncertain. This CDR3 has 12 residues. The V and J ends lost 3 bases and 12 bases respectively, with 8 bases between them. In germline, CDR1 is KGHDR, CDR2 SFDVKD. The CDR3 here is CATSDQTGPLHF. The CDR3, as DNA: TGTGCCACCAGTGATCAAACCGGACCCCTCCACTTT.

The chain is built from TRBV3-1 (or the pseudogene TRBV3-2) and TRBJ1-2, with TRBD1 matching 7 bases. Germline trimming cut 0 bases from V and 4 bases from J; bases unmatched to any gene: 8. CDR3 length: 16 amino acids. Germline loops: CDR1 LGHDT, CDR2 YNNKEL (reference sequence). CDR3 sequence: CASSQDNRGLCYGYTF. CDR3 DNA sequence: TGTGCCAGCAGCCAAGATAACAGGGGTTTATGCTATGGCTACACCTTC.

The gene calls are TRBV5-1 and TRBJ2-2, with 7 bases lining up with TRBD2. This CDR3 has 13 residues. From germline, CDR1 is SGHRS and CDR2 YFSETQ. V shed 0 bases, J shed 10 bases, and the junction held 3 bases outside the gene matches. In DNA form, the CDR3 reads TGCGCCAGCAGCTTGGAAGCGGGACTGGAGCTGTTTTTT. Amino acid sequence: CASSLEAGLELFF. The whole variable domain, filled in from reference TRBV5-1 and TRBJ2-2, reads KAGVTQTPRYLIKTRGQQVTLSCSPISGHRSVSWYQQTPGQGLQFLFEYFSETQRNKGNFPGRFSGRQFSNSRSEMNVSTLELGDSALYLCASSLEAGLELFFGEGSRLTVL.

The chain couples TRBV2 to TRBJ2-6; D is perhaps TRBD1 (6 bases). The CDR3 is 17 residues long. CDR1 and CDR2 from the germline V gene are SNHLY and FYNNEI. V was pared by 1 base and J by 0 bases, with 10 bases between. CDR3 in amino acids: CASSEGDIRSGANVLTF. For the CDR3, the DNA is TGTGCCAGCAGTGAAGGGGACATCCGCTCTGGGGCCAACGTCCTGACTTTC.